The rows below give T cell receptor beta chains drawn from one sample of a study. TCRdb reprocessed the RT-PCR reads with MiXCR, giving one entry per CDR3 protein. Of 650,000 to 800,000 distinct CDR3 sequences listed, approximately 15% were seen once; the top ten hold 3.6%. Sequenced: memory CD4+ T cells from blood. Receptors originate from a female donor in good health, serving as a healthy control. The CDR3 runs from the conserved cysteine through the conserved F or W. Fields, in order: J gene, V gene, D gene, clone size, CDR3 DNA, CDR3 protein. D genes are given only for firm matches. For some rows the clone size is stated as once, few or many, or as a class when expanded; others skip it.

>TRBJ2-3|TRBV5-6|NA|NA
TGTGCCAGCAGCTTGGGGCCCGGGACCTCAGATACGCAGTATTTT
CASSLGPGTSDTQYF
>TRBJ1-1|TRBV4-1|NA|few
TGCGCCAGCAGCCAAGATTTTCACGGTGCCACTGAAGCTTTCTTT
CASSQDFHGATEAFF
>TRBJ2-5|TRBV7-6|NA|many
TGTGCCAGCAGCGGGAAGGGGAGAGAGACCCAGTACTTC
CASSGKGRETQYF
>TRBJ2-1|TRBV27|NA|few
TGTGCCAGCAGTCGACCAGGGACGATCTCCTACAATGAGCAGTTCTTC
CASSRPGTISYNEQFF
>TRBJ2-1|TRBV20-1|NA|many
TGCAGTGCTCTCAGGGGAAACTCCTACAATGAGCAGTTCTTC
CSALRGNSYNEQFF
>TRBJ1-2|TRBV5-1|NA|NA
TGCGCCAGCAAGCTTTCGCAGGGAAACTATGGCTACACCTTC
CASKLSQGNYGYTF
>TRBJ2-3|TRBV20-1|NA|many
TGCAGTGCTAGATCCTACGTAGGCACAGATACGCAGTATTTT
CSARSYVGTDTQYF
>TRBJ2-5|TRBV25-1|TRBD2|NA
TGTGCCAGCAGCGCCGGGGGGGCCGGAGAGACCCAGTACTTC
CASSAGGAGETQYF
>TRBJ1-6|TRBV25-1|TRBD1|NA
TGTGCCAGCAGTCCGACAGGGGGCGATTCACCCCTCCACTTT
CASSPTGGDSPLHF
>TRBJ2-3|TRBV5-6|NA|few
TGTGCCAGCAGCTTGAACCCGGGGTCCTCCACAGATACGCAGTATTTT
CASSLNPGSSTDTQYF
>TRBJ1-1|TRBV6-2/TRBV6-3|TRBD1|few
TGTGCCAGCACCGGGACAGGGTCTGGGAGAGTCCCGAACACTGAAGCTTTCTTT
CASTGTGSGRVPNTEAFF
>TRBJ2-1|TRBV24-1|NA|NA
TGTGCCACCAGTGATTTGCAGGGCGGGTTGAACAATGAGCAGTTCTTC
CATSDLQGGLNNEQFF
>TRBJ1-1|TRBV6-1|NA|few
TGTGCCAGCACTGCTGACAGTTACGACACTGAAGCTTTCTTT
CASTADSYDTEAFF
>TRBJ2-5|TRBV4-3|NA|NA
TGCGCCAGCAGCCAAGATATGGCGGAGACCCAGTACTTC
CASSQDMAETQYF
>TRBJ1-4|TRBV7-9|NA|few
TGTGCCAGCAGCTTGTCTAATGAAAAACTGTTTTTT
CASSLSNEKLFF
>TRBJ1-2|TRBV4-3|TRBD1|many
TGCGCCAGCAGCCCGTTTTTACAGGGGGTCCCTGGCTACACCTTC
CASSPFLQGVPGYTF
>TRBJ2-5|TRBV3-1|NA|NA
TGTGCCAGCAGCCAAGAGGGGTTGTACAGTGCAGTACAAGAGACCCAGTACTTC
CASSQEGLYSAVQETQYF
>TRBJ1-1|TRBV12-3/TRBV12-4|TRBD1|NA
TGTGCCAGCAGCCTCACCCAGGGGGCGGGTGAAGCTTTCTTT
CASSLTQGAGEAFF
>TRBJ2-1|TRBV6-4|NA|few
TGTGCCAGCAGTGACGGACAGCCCTCCTACAATGAGCAGTTCTTC
CASSDGQPSYNEQFF
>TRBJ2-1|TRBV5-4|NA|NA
TGTGCCAGCAGCTTACCCCTAGGACAGACTGGTGAGCAGTTCTTC
CASSLPLGQTGEQFF
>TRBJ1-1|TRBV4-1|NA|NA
TGCGCCAGCAGCCAACCAAAGGGGGGCGTGGACACTGAAGCTTTCTTT
CASSQPKGGVDTEAFF
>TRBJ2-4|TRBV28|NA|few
TGTGCCAGCAGCAAAGGACAATTAAACATTCAGTACTTC
CASSKGQLNIQYF
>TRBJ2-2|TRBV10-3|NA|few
TGTGCCATCATGCCCGGCGGGACGAACACCGGGGAGCTGTTTTTT
CAIMPGGTNTGELFF
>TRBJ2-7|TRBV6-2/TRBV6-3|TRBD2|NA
TGTGCCAGCAGTCTCCGCGGGCGCGGGAGGGCCTCAGGCCACGAGCAGTACTTC
CASSLRGRGRASGHEQYF
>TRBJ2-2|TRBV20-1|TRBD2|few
TGCAGTGCTAGAACGGCGGGAGGAACCGGGGAGCTGTTTTTT
CSARTAGGTGELFF
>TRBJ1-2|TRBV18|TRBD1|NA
TGTGCCAGCTCACCACCGGGACAGGGGGCGTTGGATGGCTACACCTTC
CASSPPGQGALDGYTF
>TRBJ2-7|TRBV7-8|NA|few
TGTGCCAGCAGCTTAGCGCGGGACGGTTCCTACGAGCAGTACTTC
CASSLARDGSYEQYF
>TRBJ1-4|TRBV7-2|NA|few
TGTGCCAGCAGCTTAAGAGGTCTCATCGAAAAACTGTTTTTT
CASSLRGLIEKLFF
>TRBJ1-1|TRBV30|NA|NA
TGTGCCTGGACACTCGGGGTGGCGAACACTGAAGCTTTCTTT
CAWTLGVANTEAFF
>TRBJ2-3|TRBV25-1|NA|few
TGTGCCAGCAGTGAACGAGGGACTTTCACAGATACGCAGTATTTT
CASSERGTFTDTQYF
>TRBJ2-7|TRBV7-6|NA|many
TGTGCCAGCAGCTTATCTGTCGGGGCAGCTCTTTCCTACGAGCAGTACTTC
CASSLSVGAALSYEQYF